Following are 8 T cell receptor beta chains from one sample sequenced in a study of blood T cell repertoires in COVID-19. The assay was immunoSEQ multiplex PCR, and TCRdb's table has in-frame clones only and misses some. The sample carries about 99,000 clones, roughly nine tenths recorded once. The sequenced material came from peripheral blood. Source of these receptors: a human donor in a cohort sampled during active COVID-19.

This sequence joins TRBV3-1 (or the pseudogene TRBV3-2) and TRBJ2-5; TRBD2 might be the D (6 bases). Trimming shortened V by 4 bases and J by 2 bases, and 11 bases separated the two germline ends. This CDR3 spans 14 amino acids. Per germline, CDR1 LGHDT and CDR2 YNNKEL (reference sequence). CDR3 residues: CASSLGTLQETQYF. DNA for the CDR3: TGTGCCAGCAGCCTCGGGACTTTGCAAGAGACCCAGTACTTC.

The chain uses TRBV7-8 and TRBJ1-5, with 7 bases that match TRBD1. J was trimmed by 5 bases and V by 1 base; bases with no gene match: 11. This CDR3 region has 17 residues. Germline CDR1 SGHVS, CDR2 FQNEAQ. CDR3 residues: CASSLDSGQLVHQPQHF. The CDR3 region has the DNA TGTGCCAGCAGCTTAGATTCGGGACAGTTAGTACATCAGCCCCAGCATTTT.

V is TRBV5-1 and J is TRBJ1-6; TRBD1 agrees at 10 bases. The CDR3 consists of 14 residues. Germline assignment: CDR1 SGHRS and CDR2 YFSETQ. With 4 bases clipped from V and 8 bases from J, the junction kept 3 bases outside the gene matches. The DNA of the CDR3 is TGCGCCAGCAGCCCGGGACAGGGGTATTCACCCCTCCACTTT. Protein product: CASSPGQGYSPLHF.

The V gene is TRBV21-1, the J gene TRBJ1-5; the table names TRBD1, a call not compared with the DNA. TRBV21-1 is recorded as a pseudogene. The CDR3 length is 17 residues. CDR3 bases: TGTGCCAGCAGCAAAGAATCCCGCAGGTATAGCAATCAGCCCCAGCATTTT. It codes for CASSKESRRYSNQPQHF.

This CDR3 reads CASSLSRQGAKSPLHF. CDR3 nucleotide sequence: TGTGCCAGCAGTTTAAGCCGACAGGGGGCTAAATCACCCCTCCACTTT. V gene TRBV28 combines with J gene TRBJ1-6, with 10 bases that match TRBD1. J gave up 10 bases and V 2 bases, and 8 bases lay outside the gene matches. Germline CDR1 MDHEN, CDR2 SYDVKM. The CDR3 length is 16 residues.

The V gene is TRBV12-3 or TRBV12-4, the J gene TRBJ2-3, with a tentative D call TRBD2 (6 bases). V was clipped by 0 bases and J by 5 bases, with 6 bases between them. The CDR3 has 13 amino acids. The CDR3 protein is CASSLARGDTQYF. Written as DNA, the CDR3 is TGTGCCAGCAGTTTAGCGCGGGGAGATACGCAGTATTTT.

V is TRBV4-1 and J is TRBJ2-2, with 9 bases fitting TRBD2. This CDR3 is 16 amino acids long. V shed 4 bases and J 5 bases; nucleotides not matched to a gene: 8. Looked up from germline, CDR1 is MGHRA and CDR2 is YSYEKL. The CDR3 DNA follows: TGCGCCAGCAGCCGTATAGCGGGAGTGGTTACCGGGGAGCTGTTTTTT. As protein: CASSRIAGVVTGELFF.

The chain recombines TRBV9 with TRBJ2-7; 9 bases map to TRBD2. The CDR3 is 14 amino acids. Looked up from germline, CDR1 is SGDLS and CDR2 is YYNGEE. V lost 3 bases, J lost 7 bases, and 8 bases stayed unmatched. For the CDR3, the DNA is TGTGCCAGCAGCGCTACTAGCGGGCTAAATGAGCAGTACTTC. It codes for CASSATSGLNEQYF.